Listed below are T cell receptor beta chains from one sample, sequenced in a study of cytomegalovirus exposure and HLA in healthy donors. Data came from immunoSEQ multiplex PCR; TCRdb stores just in-frame clones and leaves some out. The sample records some 160,000 clones, around 80% being singletons. The sequencing sample was made of PBMCs. These receptors were obtained from a woman aged 35 to 49 in good health and CMV-seronegative. CDR3s include the opening cysteine and the closing phenylalanine or tryptophan. The order of the fields is D gene, V gene, clone size, J gene, CDR3 protein, CDR3 DNA. D genes are given only for firm matches. Size is omitted from some rows. Given values are once, few, many or a class for expanded clones.

TRBD2	TRBV2	NA	TRBJ2-1	CASSDGTNNEQFF	TGTGCCAGCAGTGATGGGACTAACAATGAGCAGTTCTTC
TRBD1	TRBV4-1	NA	TRBJ1-2	CASSQPRDRIYGYTF	TGCGCCAGCAGCCAACCTAGGGACAGGATCTATGGCTACACCTTC
NA	TRBV18	NA	TRBJ2-7	CASSPLRRRDSQSSYEQYF	TGTGCCAGCTCACCACTGAGGAGGAGGGACTCACAGAGCTCCTACGAGCAGTACTTC
NA	TRBV5-1	NA	TRBJ2-7	CASSLTVSYEQYF	TGCGCCAGCAGCTTGACAGTCTCCTACGAGCAGTACTTC
NA	TRBV5-1	NA	TRBJ1-2	CASSSRGKSNYGYTF	TGCGCCAGCAGCTCCCGCGGAAAAAGTAACTATGGCTACACCTTC
NA	TRBV6-6	NA	TRBJ2-3	CASSYDTGPPTDTQYF	TGTGCCAGCAGTTACGATACAGGGCCCCCCACAGATACGCAGTATTTT
TRBD2	TRBV4-1	NA	TRBJ2-1	CASSQAPVTSGSYNEQFF	TGCGCCAGCAGCCAAGCCCCCGTTACTAGCGGCTCCTACAATGAGCAGTTCTTC
TRBD2	TRBV2	once	TRBJ2-5	CASSEQTSAQETQYF	TGTGCCAGCAGTGAACAGACTAGCGCGCAAGAGACCCAGTACTTC
NA	TRBV11-3	NA	TRBJ1-1	CASSLGGVLNTEAFF	TGTGCCAGCAGCTTAGGTGGAGTCCTGAACACTGAAGCTTTCTTT
TRBD1	TRBV15	few	TRBJ1-1	CATSRAGQGYTEAFF	TGTGCCACCAGCAGAGCTGGACAGGGGTACACTGAAGCTTTCTTT
TRBD2	TRBV11-2	once	TRBJ2-3	CASSLVPGLAGVSTQYF	TGTGCCAGCAGCTTAGTGCCGGGACTAGCGGGAGTTAGTACGCAGTATTTT
TRBD1	TRBV5-4	few	TRBJ1-3	CASSSRQGARNTIYF	TGTGCCAGCAGCTCTCGACAGGGGGCACGAAACACCATATATTTT
TRBD1	TRBV5-5	few	TRBJ1-1	CASSSVQGAEAFF	TGTGCCAGCAGCTCGGTACAGGGGGCTGAAGCTTTCTTT
NA	TRBV28	NA	TRBJ2-7	CASSSRSPSYEQYF	TGTGCCAGCAGTTCACGGTCCCCCTCCTACGAGCAGTACTTC
TRBD1	TRBV11-3	NA	TRBJ1-6	CASSPTGAIYNSPLHF	TGTGCCAGCAGCCCGACAGGGGCCATATATAATTCACCCCTCCACTTT
TRBD2	TRBV5-6	NA	TRBJ2-7	CASSGPRGRASYEQYF	TGTGCCAGCAGCGGGCCCCGGGGGAGGGCCTCCTACGAGCAGTACTTC
NA	TRBV7-9	NA	TRBJ1-4	CASTLRSGLPNEKLFF	TGTGCCAGCACCCTACGGTCTGGGCTCCCTAATGAAAAACTGTTTTTT
NA	TRBV27	NA	TRBJ1-1	CATQDTMNTEAFF	TGTGCCACCCAGGACACCATGAACACTGAAGCTTTCTTT
NA	TRBV14	few	TRBJ1-1	CASSQDLGGEAFF	TGTGCCAGCAGCCAAGATCTCGGGGGTGAAGCTTTCTTT
NA	TRBV27	NA	TRBJ1-1	CASSWGGRTEAFF	TGTGCCAGCAGTTGGGGGGGGAGGACTGAAGCTTTCTTT
NA	TRBV6-5	NA	TRBJ1-5	CASSSGGGHSNQPQHF	TGTGCCAGCAGTTCCGGGGGGGGGCATAGCAATCAGCCCCAGCATTTT
NA	TRBV7-6	NA	TRBJ2-7	CASSPAGLSSYEQYF	TGTGCCAGCAGCCCCGCGGGACTGAGCTCCTACGAGCAGTACTTC
NA	TRBV18	few	TRBJ1-1	CASSPQGRGTEAFF	TGTGCCAGCTCACCACAGGGGCGGGGGACTGAAGCTTTCTTT
NA	TRBV7-9	few	TRBJ1-3	CASSSNLQQGKGNTIYF	TGTGCCAGCAGCTCTAACCTTCAACAGGGTAAAGGAAACACCATATATTTT
NA	TRBV28	NA	TRBJ2-2	CASSPRGSGYTGELFF	TGTGCCAGCAGCCCGAGGGGTAGCGGTTACACCGGGGAGCTGTTTTTT
NA	TRBV11-3	once	TRBJ2-1	CASSPQGRGPHSQFF	TGTGCCAGCAGCCCCCAGGGGCGGGGGCCCCACTCCCAGTTCTTC
NA	TRBV11-3	NA	TRBJ1-1	CASSSPSVTEAFF	TGTGCCAGCAGCTCCCCCTCGGTAACTGAAGCTTTCTTT
NA	TRBV6-6	NA	TRBJ2-7	CASSSLFFTEAEQYF	TGTGCCAGCAGTTCTCTTTTTTTTACAGAAGCCGAGCAGTACTTC
TRBD1	TRBV6-6	NA	TRBJ1-1	CASIGTWTGLTEAFF	TGTGCCAGCATCGGGACTTGGACAGGGCTAACTGAAGCTTTCTTT
NA	TRBV19	NA	TRBJ1-1	CASSIDGGAGYRAFF	TGTGCCAGTAGTATAGATGGGGGAGCGGGCTATCGAGCTTTCTTT
TRBD2	TRBV28	NA	TRBJ2-7	CASSPTSGRSYEQYF	TGTGCCAGCAGTCCGACTAGCGGGAGGTCCTACGAGCAGTACTTC
NA	TRBV7-2	NA	TRBJ2-3	CASSLNLRDSRTDTQYF	TGTGCCAGCAGCTTAAACTTACGGGACTCTCGCACAGATACGCAGTATTTT
NA	TRBV2	NA	TRBJ1-2	CASSGRTAIVGYTF	TGTGCCAGCAGTGGGAGGACAGCCATCGTTGGCTACACCTTC
NA	TRBV30	few	TRBJ1-1	CAWSVQGSREAFF	TGTGCCTGGAGTGTACAGGGATCTCGGGAAGCTTTCTTT
TRBD2	TRBV5-1	NA	TRBJ2-3	CASSRIGTSGGARTDTQYF	TGCGCCAGCAGCAGAATTGGGACTAGCGGGGGGGCCAGAACAGATACGCAGTATTTT
NA	TRBV19	NA	TRBJ2-2	CASSIEQGQAGELFF	TGTGCCAGTAGTATAGAGCAGGGGCAGGCCGGGGAGCTGTTTTTT
NA	TRBV7-8	once	TRBJ2-7	CASAGGEQYF	TGTGCCAGCGCTGGGGGGGAGCAGTACTTC
TRBD1	TRBV4-1	NA	TRBJ2-7	CASSLTWQGEGEQYF	TGCGCCAGCAGCCTTACTTGGCAGGGGGAAGGCGAGCAGTACTTC
TRBD1	TRBV7-9	NA	TRBJ2-7	CASRGDRVDSGSYEQYF	TGTGCCAGCCGGGGGGACAGGGTAGATTCTGGGAGTTACGAGCAGTACTTC
TRBD2	TRBV18	NA	TRBJ2-1	CASSTGLDNEQFF	TGTGCCAGCTCTACGGGACTAGACAATGAGCAGTTCTTC
TRBD1	TRBV9	NA	TRBJ1-2	CASSPGTSGGYGYTF	TGTGCCAGCAGCCCGGGTACGTCAGGGGGCTATGGCTACACCTTC
NA	TRBV4-3	few	TRBJ1-2	CASSQDQTSVYTF	TGCGCCAGCAGCCAAGATCAAACAAGCGTCTACACCTTC
TRBD1	TRBV5-1	NA	TRBJ2-7	CASRTGGSYEQYF	TGCGCCAGCAGGACAGGGGGCTCCTACGAGCAGTACTTC
NA	TRBV1	once	TRBJ2-7	CTSSQDLRESSYEQYF	TGCACCAGCAGCCAAGATCTGAGAGAGAGCTCCTACGAGCAGTACTTC
NA	TRBV9	NA	TRBJ2-7	CASSVASGSYEQYF	TGTGCCAGCAGCGTAGCATCGGGCTCCTACGAGCAGTACTTC
NA	TRBV19	NA	TRBJ2-2	CASSIRGPGVTGELFF	TGTGCCAGTAGTATAAGGGGCCCAGGGGTTACCGGGGAGCTGTTTTTT
NA	TRBV28	NA	TRBJ2-7	CASSLSTYEQYF	TGTGCCAGCAGTTTGTCTACCTACGAGCAGTACTTC
NA	TRBV13	NA	TRBJ2-7	CASSSRGYEQYF	TGTGCCAGCAGCTCCAGGGGTTACGAGCAGTACTTC
TRBD2	TRBV27	NA	TRBJ2-1	CASSLAGGYNEQFF	TGTGCCAGCAGTTTAGCGGGGGGATACAATGAGCAGTTCTTC
NA	TRBV11-3	NA	TRBJ1-4	CASSARGTTNEKLFF	TGTGCCAGCAGCGCCCGGGGAACAACTAATGAAAAACTGTTTTTT
NA	TRBV9	NA	TRBJ2-7	CASSPLGLASYEQYF	TGTGCCAGCAGCCCCCTGGGACTCGCTTCCTACGAGCAGTACTTC
TRBD1	TRBV6-1	few	TRBJ1-5	CASSEGTGRGNQPQHF	TGTGCCAGCAGTGAGGGGACGGGCAGGGGGAATCAGCCCCAGCATTTT
TRBD2	TRBV5-4	NA	TRBJ2-3	CASSLGTSGGTDTQYF	TGTGCCAGCAGCCTCGGGACTAGCGGGGGGACAGATACGCAGTATTTT
NA	TRBV27	NA	TRBJ2-7	CASSLITEGGNEQYF	TGTGCCAGCAGTTTGATCACAGAGGGTGGGAACGAGCAGTACTTC
TRBD1	TRBV30	NA	TRBJ1-2	CAWEPYRGFNYGYTF	TGTGCCTGGGAACCATACAGGGGGTTCAACTATGGCTACACCTTC
NA	TRBV27	NA	TRBJ1-2	CASLRRGGQLAGYTF	TGTGCCAGCCTTAGGAGGGGGGGTCAACTAGCTGGCTACACCTTC
TRBD1	TRBV2	NA	TRBJ1-5	CASSDPGGGQPQHF	TGTGCCAGCAGTGACCCAGGGGGCGGTCAGCCCCAGCATTTT